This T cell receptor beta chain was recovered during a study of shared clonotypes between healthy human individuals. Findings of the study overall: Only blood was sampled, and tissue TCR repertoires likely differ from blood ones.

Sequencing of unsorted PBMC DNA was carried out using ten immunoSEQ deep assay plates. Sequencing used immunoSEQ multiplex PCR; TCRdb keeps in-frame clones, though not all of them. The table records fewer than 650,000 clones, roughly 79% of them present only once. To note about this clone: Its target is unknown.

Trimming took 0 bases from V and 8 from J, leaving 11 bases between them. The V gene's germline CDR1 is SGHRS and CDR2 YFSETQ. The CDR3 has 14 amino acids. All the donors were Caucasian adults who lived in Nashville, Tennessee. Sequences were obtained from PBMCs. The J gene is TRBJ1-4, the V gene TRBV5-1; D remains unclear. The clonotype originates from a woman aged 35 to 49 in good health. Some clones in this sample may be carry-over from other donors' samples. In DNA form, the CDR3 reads TGCGCCAGCAGCTTGGGGTATTCCTACGAAAAACTGTTTTTT. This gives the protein CASSLGYSYEKLFF.